Listed below are T cell receptor beta chains from one sample, sequenced in a study of glioma-infiltrating T cells after dendritic cell vaccination. The protocol was immunoSEQ multiplex PCR, while the TCRdb copy is restricted to in-frame clones and leaves out a portion. The sample gives tens of thousands of clones, around 87% of which show up once; 2% to 2.5% is in the top ten. Material: blood, obtained after dendritic cell vaccination. Every receptor here comes from a human donor with glioblastoma. The CDR3 runs from the conserved cysteine through the conserved F or W. The D gene is left open where the match is weak. Part of the rows lack a size; the others show once, few, many or a class for expanded clones.

J gene,D gene,clone size,V gene,CDR3 protein,CDR3 DNA
TRBJ1-4,.,.,TRBV2,CASRDQRSNEKLFF,TGTGCCAGCAGGGATCAGAGGTCCAATGAAAAACTGTTTTTT
TRBJ2-7,.,.,TRBV9,CASSVGVAATYEQYF,TGTGCCAGCAGCGTAGGCGTAGCCGCGACCTACGAGCAGTACTTC
TRBJ1-1,TRBD1,.,TRBV19,CASSVGTVNTEAFF,TGTGCCAGTAGTGTGGGGACAGTGAACACTGAAGCTTTCTTT
TRBJ2-7,.,.,TRBV4-1,CASSQGTESSYEQYF,TGCGCCAGCAGCCAAGGGACAGAGAGCTCCTACGAGCAGTACTTC
TRBJ2-2,TRBD1,.,TRBV5-1,CASSSPGTGFTGELFF,TGCGCCAGCAGCTCCCCCGGGACAGGGTTCACCGGGGAGCTGTTTTTT
TRBJ1-5,.,.,TRBV7-2,CASSLGALHSNQPQHF,TGTGCCAGCAGCTTGGGGGCATTACATAGCAATCAGCCCCAGCATTTT
TRBJ1-2,TRBD1,.,TRBV10-3,CAIGMGQANYGYTF,TGTGCCATCGGAATGGGACAGGCGAACTATGGCTACACCTTC
TRBJ1-3,TRBD1,.,TRBV6-1,CASSVRRTGAGNTIYF,TGTGCCAGCAGTGTTCGCCGGACAGGGGCTGGAAACACCATATATTTT
TRBJ2-1,.,.,TRBV19,CASSKLGSSYNEQFF,TGTGCCAGTAGTAAGCTAGGGAGCTCCTACAATGAGCAGTTCTTC
TRBJ1-5,.,.,TRBV5-6,CASSAGGGGYGQPQHF,TGTGCCAGCAGCGCCGGGGGTGGGGGGTATGGGCAGCCCCAGCATTTT
TRBJ2-5,TRBD1,.,TRBV6-6,CASSSHLTGKETQYF,TGTGCCAGCAGCTCCCACCTGACAGGGAAAGAGACCCAGTACTTC
TRBJ1-6,.,.,TRBV6-5,CASRQGGFKNSPLHF,TGTGCCAGCCGCCAAGGGGGTTTCAAGAACTCACCCCTCCACTTT
TRBJ2-7,TRBD1,.,TRBV7-6,CASSLDRGPYEQYF,TGTGCCAGCAGCTTAGACAGGGGGCCCTACGAGCAGTACTTC
TRBJ2-1,TRBD1,.,TRBV6-6,CASKGTGNNEQFF,TGTGCCAGCAAAGGGACAGGGAACAATGAGCAGTTCTTC
TRBJ2-2,.,.,TRBV5-1,CASTPGTNTGELFF,TGCGCCAGTACCCCCGGGACGAACACCGGGGAGCTGTTTTTT
TRBJ2-3,.,.,TRBV18,CASSLFRDSADTQYF,TGTGCCAGCTCACTTTTCCGGGACTCAGCAGATACGCAGTATTTT
TRBJ2-5,TRBD1,once,TRBV30,CAWSTTRDRMFQETQYF,TGTGCCTGGAGCACCACCCGGGACAGAATGTTCCAAGAGACCCAGTACTTC
TRBJ2-5,.,.,TRBV19,CASRTHRTEKTQYF,TGTGCCAGTAGAACACACCGGACAGAAAAGACCCAGTACTTC
TRBJ2-1,.,.,TRBV9,CASSAGRGSYNEQFF,TGTGCCAGCAGCGCGGGGAGGGGGTCCTACAATGAGCAGTTCTTC
TRBJ2-1,TRBD2,once,TRBV11-2,CASSPLRTSGGANEQFF,TGTGCCAGCAGCCCGCTACGGACTAGCGGGGGGGCGAATGAGCAGTTCTTC
TRBJ2-7,TRBD2,.,TRBV11-3,CASSARGGSSYEQYF,TGTGCCAGCAGCGCCAGAGGCGGGAGTTCCTACGAGCAGTACTTC
TRBJ2-3,TRBD2,.,TRBV7-9,CASSSPPAGGRADTQYF,TGTGCCAGCAGCTCCCCCCCAGCGGGGGGCCGGGCAGATACGCAGTATTTT